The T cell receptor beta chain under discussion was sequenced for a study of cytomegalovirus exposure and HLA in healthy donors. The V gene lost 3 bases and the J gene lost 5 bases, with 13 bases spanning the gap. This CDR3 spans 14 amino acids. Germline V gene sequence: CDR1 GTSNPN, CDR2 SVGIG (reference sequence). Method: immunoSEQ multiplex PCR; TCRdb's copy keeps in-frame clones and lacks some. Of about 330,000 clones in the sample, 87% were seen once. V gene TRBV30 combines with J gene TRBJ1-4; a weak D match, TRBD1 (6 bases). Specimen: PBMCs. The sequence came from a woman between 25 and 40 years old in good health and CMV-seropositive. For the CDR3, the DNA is TGTGCCTGGAGCCAGGGGCAGAGGAATGAAAAACTGTTTTTT. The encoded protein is CAWSQGQRNEKLFF. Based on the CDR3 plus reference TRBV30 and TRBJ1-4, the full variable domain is SQTIHQWPATLVQPVGSPLSLECTVEGTSNPNLYWYRQAAGRGLQLLFYSVGIGQISSEVPQNLSASRPQDRQFILSSKKLLLSDSGFYLCAWSQGQRNEKLFFGSGTQLSVL.